One T cell receptor (beta chain) is described in this entry. No antigen is known for it. Base qualities were left out, and no much larger clone turns up one base away. The sample is drawn from a study of T cell responses to AZD1222 COVID-19 vaccine (dated by TCRdb to about 2021). For the wider study: AZD1222 recipients whose second dose came at about 4 weeks and those whose second dose came at about 12 weeks were combined into one group, since spike-specific TCR depth and breadth did not differ between the two schedules. A total of 240 or so trial participants underwent TCR sequencing, of whom nearly 210 had received two doses of AZD1222 and about 25 had received two doses of the MenACWY control vaccine. Trial participants were enrolled into age subgroups of 18-55, 56-69 and 70-plus years, which contained about 150, 28 and 57 TCR-sequenced participants, respectively. Broad study findings and their caveats: Conclusions about previously exposed vaccinees are limited because only 6 or 7 AZD1222 recipients were SARS-CoV-2 seropositive at baseline. In the small 56-69-year group, the increase in depth fell short of significance, most likely because of low power. Because no day 14 peak-response samples were available, repertoires were characterized only after the peak T cell response. CD4 TCRs associated with the vaccine covered the entire spike protein, and the dominant responses were in regions 160-218 and 743-854. Participants were mostly white British, with more females than males. The authors suggested clonal diversity may have been underestimated. Epitopes outside the regions mutated in the B.1.351 and B.1.1.7 variants were reportedly recognized by nearly half of the unique spike-specific TCRs. After two AZD1222 doses, spike-specific TCR breadth and depth were significantly higher than at day 0 and than in MenACWY recipients.

The time point label of this sample denotes: baseline before first vaccination. The vaccinee samples were drawn from two UK trials, COV001 and COV002, one of which was a single-blind randomized controlled phase 2/3 trial testing AZD1222 (ChAdOx1 nCoV-19) in healthy adults. For TCRbeta chain sequencing, PBMC samples were collected from trial participants at day 0 and at day 28 after the second dose. The V end loses 3 bases and the J end loses 3 bases, and a stretch of 21 bases separates them. The CDR3 covers 18 residues, taking in both the cysteine and the phenylalanine. The only DNA kept is the CDR3, 54 bases in frame from the first base. Taken from the germline V gene (reference sequence), the CDR1 and CDR2 loops are LNHDA and SQIVND. The CDR3 regions of human TCRbeta chains were subjected to immunosequencing. In the original analysis: TCRs in the repertoires were matched against a reference library of SARS-CoV-2-specific TCRs that had been generated with the MIRA antigen-specificity platform. Breadth was defined as the fraction of unique TCRs that were SARS-CoV-2-associated. Depth was defined as the fraction of total T cells that were SARS-CoV-2-associated. Using the MIRA data, every spike-specific TCR was mapped to the spike region that the TCR reacted to and assigned to either a CD4 or a CD8 class. Log10-transformed breadth and depth values were compared by one-way ANOVA with Sidak's multiple comparisons tests. TCRdb took over this immuneACCESS table, retaining in-frame rearrangements with V and J assigned. Such tables are incomplete; in checked studies, under half of the missing clones stem from an unresolved V gene, and the remainder is unexplained. That table furnishes V, J and clone size, whereas the DNA furnished D and trimming. This sample has about 160,000 clones in its table, and 80% to 90% of those were observed once. Of the sample, about 5% is held by the ten largest clones.

The chain is made from TRBV19 and TRBJ2-1; possibly the D gene is TRBD1, per 6 matching bases. The sequence was collected from an adult in good health. Sequenced here: peripheral blood, sampled on day 0 of AZD1222 vaccination. CDR3 loop: CASSISIFTGSGYNEQFF. The nucleotides read TGTGCCAGTAGTATCTCAATATTCACAGGGTCGGGCTACAATGAGCAGTTCTTC.